The next 9 T cell receptor beta chains were all read from a single sample in a study of T-cell reconstitution after alpha-beta-depleted transplantation in children. Preparing the TCRbeta library involved the use of unique molecular identifiers. A single record per CDR3 protein comes from TCRdb applying MiXCR to the PCR reads. The sample holds hundreds of thousands of distinct CDR3 sequences, around 15% seen once. Here the sequenced sample was PBMCs, mostly from graft donor cells, taken 360 days after TCRalphabeta/CD19-depleted stem cell transplant. The receptors come from a male patient aged 10-17 years who had a stem cell transplant for acute lymphoblastic leukemia, so the T cells may come from the graft donor.

The chain links TRBV7-2 to TRBJ2-1; TRBD2 agrees at 9 bases. The CDR3 has 16 residues. The V and J ends lost 0 bases and 4 bases, in that order; junction bases with no gene match: 4. Per the germline V gene, CDR1 is SGHTA and CDR2 is FQGNSA. CDR3 in amino acids: CASSLAGLANYNEQFF. The CDR3 DNA sequence: TGTGCCAGCAGCTTAGCGGGACTAGCTAATTACAATGAGCAGTTCTTC.

There are a few counts of this clonotype. This sequence joins TRBV4-1 and TRBJ2-1, with 8 bases lining up with TRBD2. Trimming at V came to 4 bases and at J to 0 bases, leaving 17 bases not matched to a gene. The CDR3 is 20 residues long. CDR1 MGHRA and CDR2 YSYEKL come from the germline V gene. The CDR3 bases are TGCGCCAGCAGCCCCCGATCAGGAGGACTAGCTACTACCTCCTACAATGAGCAGTTCTTC. Protein sequence: CASSPRSGGLATTSYNEQFF.

J is TRBJ2-7 and V is TRBV7-2, with 8 positions matching TRBD2. Germline V gives CDR1 SGHTA, CDR2 FQGNSA. After removal of 0 bases from V and 4 bases from J, the junction contained 5 bases not matched to a gene. The CDR3 runs to 15 residues. The DNA for the CDR3 is TGTGCCAGCAGCTTAGCAACCGGGAGGGGATACGAGCAGTACTTC. Translation gives CASSLATGRGYEQYF.

The V gene is TRBV19, the J gene TRBJ2-3, with D perhaps TRBD1 or TRBD2 (7 bases each). Germline V gene lookup returns CDR1 LNHDA and CDR2 SQIVND (reference sequence). This CDR3 spans 16 amino acids. V shed 9 bases and J shed 0 bases, with 19 bases lying between them. CDR3 sequence (DNA): TGTGCCAGCAACAACAGGGGAGGGACTAGCACAGATACGCAGTATTTT. It is translated as CASNNRGGTSTDTQYF.

The chain is built from TRBV27 and TRBJ2-7; 9 nucleotides line up with TRBD2. After removal of 9 bases from V and 3 bases from J, the junction contained 6 bases not matched to a gene. CDR3 length: 13 residues. Per the germline V gene, CDR1 is MNHEY and CDR2 is SMNVEV (reference sequence). The CDR3 DNA sequence: TGTGCCAGTAGACTAGCGGTACGCTACGAGCAGTACTTC. Protein: CASRLAVRYEQYF.

The chain is built from TRBV5-1 and TRBJ2-1; D is unresolved. V lost 2 bases to trimming and J lost 0 bases, with 9 bases between them. Germline CDR1 SGHRS, CDR2 YFSETQ. The CDR3 sequence is 15 residues long. The CDR3 is CASSFRMSSYNEQFF. CDR3 nucleotides: TGCGCCAGCAGCTTCCGTATGAGCTCCTACAATGAGCAGTTCTTC. Full variable domain (remainder filled in from reference TRBV5-1 and TRBJ2-1): KAGVTQTPRYLIKTRGQQVTLSCSPISGHRSVSWYQQTPGQGLQFLFEYFSETQRNKGNFPGRFSGRQFSNSRSEMNVSTLELGDSALYLCASSFRMSSYNEQFFGPGTRLTVL.

This clonotype has more than one count but fewer than ten. The chain carries TRBV20-1 and TRBJ2-2; perhaps TRBD1 as D (5 bases). Deletions cut 0 bases from V and 4 bases from J, with 12 bases between. The CDR3 loop spans 15 amino acids. The germline V gene encodes CDR1 DFQATT and CDR2 SNEGSKA (reference sequence). The CDR3 loop reads CSARDGRVPTGELFF. The CDR3 coding sequence is TGCAGTGCTAGAGACGGCAGGGTACCCACCGGGGAGCTGTTTTTT.

The rearrangement uses TRBV7-6 and TRBJ2-1; the match to TRBD2 covers 7 bases. The CDR3 is made up of 13 amino acids. V was clipped by 4 bases and J by 9 bases; unmatched bases: 6. The germline V gene encodes CDR1 SGHVS and CDR2 FNYEAQ. DNA for the CDR3: TGTGCCAGCAGCTCAAGACTAGCACGTGAGCAGTTCTTC. This encodes CASSSRLAREQFF.

The chain couples TRBV19 to TRBJ1-1, with D unresolved. V gave up 2 bases and J gave up 1 base, with 8 bases separating them. The germline CDR1 and CDR2 sequences are LNHDA and SQIVND (reference sequence). The CDR3 totals 14 residues. The CDR3 DNA is TGTGCCAGTAGTATACCCTGGGGGAACACTGAAGCTTTCTTT. The encoded protein is CASSIPWGNTEAFF.